This passage covers 19 T cell receptor beta chains from one sample sequenced in a study of CD8+ T cells in alopecia areata. Indicated treatment: oral pan-JAK inhibitor, 5-10 mg twice daily. Lesional scalp punch biopsies and peripheral blood came from alopecia areata patients. RNA was isolated and reverse transcribed to cDNA, the sequencing template. The table came from immunoSEQ multiplex PCR; TCRdb's copy has only in-frame clones and leaves some out. The table includes about 6,900 clones, approximately 68% detected once. Material: skin, obtained at week 4, from a patient treated with tofacitinib. All receptors derive from a human donor with alopecia areata.

This chain uses TRBV4-1 with TRBJ1-3; D unclear. Germline V lookup: CDR1 MGHRA, CDR2 YSYEKL. V shed 2 bases and J shed 0 bases, with 11 bases lying between them. CDR3 size: 16 residues. The CDR3: CASSQPRLISGNTIYF. The CDR3 DNA is TGCGCCAGCAGCCAACCGAGACTGATCTCTGGAAACACCATATATTTT.

The rearrangement joins TRBV5-1 to TRBJ1-1; D gene uncertain. The ends were cut back, 2 bases at V and 10 bases at J, with 12 bases in the middle. The CDR3 is 12 residues long. Germline assignment: CDR1 SGHRS and CDR2 YFSETQ. CDR3 coding DNA: TGCGCCAGCAGCTTCTTAGGAGAGGGAGCTTTCTTT. This encodes CASSFLGEGAFF.

This clone was observed once. The V call is TRBV6-5, the J call TRBJ1-2; 9 bases line up with TRBD1. There are 15 residues in the CDR3. J was trimmed by 2 bases and V by 4 bases; bases with no gene match: 5. The germline V gene encodes CDR1 MNHEY and CDR2 SVGAGI. CDR3 coding DNA: TGTGCCAGCAGTTCCGGACAGGGGAACAACTATGGCTACACCTTC. It specifies CASSSGQGNNYGYTF.

V and J are TRBV5-1 and TRBJ2-3; TRBD1 aligns across 7 bases. J gave up 2 bases and V 4 bases, and 7 bases lay outside the gene matches. Germline loops: CDR1 SGHRS, CDR2 YFSETQ. The CDR3 sequence is 15 residues long. The CDR3 loop is CASSRGTAFTDTQYF. The DNA for the CDR3 is TGCGCCAGCAGCAGGGGGACAGCTTTCACAGATACGCAGTATTTT.

This clone came up once. This chain uses TRBV6-6 with TRBJ1-2; D remains ambiguous. CDR1 and CDR2 (germline): MNHNY, SVGAGI (reference sequence). V shed 3 bases and J shed 0 bases, with 14 bases lying between them. This CDR3 is 16 amino acids long. CDR3 coding DNA: TGTGCCAGCAGTTATACGTCCGCGGGAGCTAACTATGGCTACACCTTC. This gives the protein CASSYTSAGANYGYTF.

V is TRBV10-2 and J is TRBJ2-1; no clear D gene. The germline gives CDR1 WSHSY, CDR2 SAAADI. The CDR3 length is 16 residues. V lost 0 bases to trimming and J lost 7 bases, with 16 bases between them. The CDR3 loop reads CASSESGVRIGNEQFF. In DNA, the CDR3 is TGCGCCAGCAGTGAGTCTGGCGTAAGGATAGGGAATGAGCAGTTCTTC.

The chain recombines TRBV7-8 with TRBJ1-5, with 8 bases identical to TRBD1. V was clipped by 7 bases and J by 6 bases; unmatched bases: 20. The CDR3 sequence is 18 residues long. Germline V lookup: CDR1 SGHVS, CDR2 FQNEAQ. CDR3 sequence: CASIGGQGAQGLGQPQHF. DNA of the CDR3: TGTGCCAGCATCGGGGGCCAGGGGGCTCAGGGATTGGGTCAGCCCCAGCATTTT.

The V call is TRBV7-3, the J call TRBJ2-3; D is perhaps TRBD1 (5 bases). This CDR3 is 15 amino acids long. Trimming took off 1 base at V and 4 bases at J, with 12 bases between the two ends. Germline CDR1 reads SGHTA; CDR2 reads FQGTGA. CDR3 bases: TGTGCCAGCAGCTTAAGGGGCAGGTTCTCAGATACGCAGTATTTT. Amino acid sequence: CASSLRGRFSDTQYF.

This clone appeared a single time. This rearrangement joins TRBV15 to TRBJ2-2; the D gene is possibly TRBD2 (6 bases). V lost 5 bases, J lost 6 bases, and 22 bases lay in between. Germline CDR1 is LNHNV and CDR2 is YYDKDF (reference sequence). The CDR3 loop spans 17 amino acids. In DNA form, the CDR3 reads TGTGCCACCAGCGCCTTAACGGGGGTTCGGTATCCCGGGGAGCTGTTTTTT. Its protein product is CATSALTGVRYPGELFF.

The CDR3 region is CAGKQGVSGNTIYF. DNA of the CDR3: TGTGCCGGCAAACAGGGGGTTAGTGGAAACACCATATATTTT. The chain is built from TRBV30 and TRBJ1-3, with 8 bases that match TRBD1. V lost 8 bases to trimming and J lost 3 bases; unmatched junction nucleotides: 9. Looked up from germline, CDR1 is GTSNPN and CDR2 is SVGIG (reference sequence). This CDR3 is built from 14 residues.

V gene TRBV18 combines with J gene TRBJ2-7; D gene ambiguous. From germline, CDR1 is KGHSH and CDR2 LQKENI. The CDR3 totals 13 residues. The V gene lost 3 bases and the J gene lost 3 bases, with 9 bases spanning the gap. Written as DNA, the CDR3 is TGTGCCAGCTCACCCCTCACAAGCTACGAGCAGTACTTC. Amino acids: CASSPLTSYEQYF.

This clone was counted between two and nine times. Mismatch with germline at one junction end may stem from a read error. This rearrangement joins TRBV5-1 to TRBJ2-4; 9 bases agree with TRBD2. CDR1 is SGHRS and CDR2 is YFSETQ in the germline V gene. The CDR3 has 13 amino acids. The CDR3 reads CASSLMPSGVSNF. CDR3 DNA sequence: TGCGCCAGCAGCTTGATGCCTAGCGGGGTTTCGAACTTC.

This clone was counted between two and nine times. The V call is TRBV7-8, the J call TRBJ1-4; D remains unclear. The germline CDR1 and CDR2 sequences are SGHVS and FQNEAQ. The V end was cut by 5 bases, the J end by 1 base, with 11 bases between. This CDR3 spans 15 amino acids. CDR3 sequence reads: CASSLEWGTNEKLFF. Here the CDR3 DNA reads TGTGCCAGCAGCCTAGAGTGGGGAACTAATGAAAAACTGTTTTTT.

The rearrangement joins TRBV6-1 to TRBJ1-5; 7 bases are shared with TRBD1. Looked up from germline, CDR1 is MNHNS and CDR2 is SASEGT. This CDR3 region has 18 residues. V trimming: 2 bases; J trimming: 1 base; junction bases outside the gene matches: 11. The CDR3 sequence: CASSERPPDRLSNQPQHF. CDR3 DNA sequence: TGTGCCAGCAGTGAAAGGCCCCCGGACAGGTTGAGCAATCAGCCCCAGCATTTT.

V usage is TRBV9 and J usage is TRBJ2-1, with D unresolved. V lost 3 bases, J lost 4 bases, and 17 bases lay in between. The V gene's germline CDR1 is SGDLS and CDR2 YYNGEE. This CDR3 contains 16 residues. DNA for the CDR3: TGTGCCAGCAGCGCCGACTCGAGAATCTCTTACAATGAGCAGTTCTTC. Translation gives CASSADSRISYNEQFF.

J is TRBJ2-2 and V is TRBV5-1; no reliable D call. V lost 7 bases and J 3 bases, leaving 10 bases between the germline ends. CDR1 is SGHRS, CDR2 YFSETQ, per germline. The CDR3 sequence is 13 residues long. The CDR3 DNA reads TGCGCCAGCGGTACCCGGGACACCGGGGAGCTGTTTTTT. Translated: CASGTRDTGELFF.

This chain links TRBV12-2 with TRBJ2-5. TRBV12-2 counts as a pseudogene. The CDR3 is 15 amino acids. The CDR3 spells CASRFPVWFKETQYF. The CDR3 bases are TGTGCAAGTCGCTTCCCCGTCTGGTTCAAAGAGACCCAGTACTTC.

This rearrangement joins TRBV7-6 to TRBJ2-3; a possible D gene is TRBD1 (6 bases). The CDR3 totals 14 residues. The V and J ends lost 8 bases and 0 bases respectively, with 12 bases between them. Germline V lookup: CDR1 SGHVS, CDR2 FNYEAQ. CDR3 nucleotides: TGTGCCAGCGGGGGCGGGCCGAGCACAGATACGCAGTATTTT. Translated, it gives CASGGGPSTDTQYF. The entire variable domain, with the rest obtained from reference TRBV7-6 and TRBJ2-3, is as follows: GAGVSQSPRYKVTKRGQDVALRCDPISGHVSLYWYRQALGQGPEFLTYFNYEAQQDKSGLPNDRFSAERPEGSISTLTIQRTEQRDSAMYRCASGGGPSTDTQYFGPGTRLTVL.

The chain has TRBV6-6 and TRBJ2-2, with no clear D. Between the trimmed V and J ends, which lost 4 bases and 4 bases, there was a span of 4 bases. The CDR3 contains 12 residues. Germline CDR1 reads MNHNY; CDR2 reads SVGAGI (reference sequence). The CDR3 loop reads CASSWFTGELFF. As DNA, the CDR3 is TGTGCCAGCAGTTGGTTCACCGGGGAGCTGTTTTTT.